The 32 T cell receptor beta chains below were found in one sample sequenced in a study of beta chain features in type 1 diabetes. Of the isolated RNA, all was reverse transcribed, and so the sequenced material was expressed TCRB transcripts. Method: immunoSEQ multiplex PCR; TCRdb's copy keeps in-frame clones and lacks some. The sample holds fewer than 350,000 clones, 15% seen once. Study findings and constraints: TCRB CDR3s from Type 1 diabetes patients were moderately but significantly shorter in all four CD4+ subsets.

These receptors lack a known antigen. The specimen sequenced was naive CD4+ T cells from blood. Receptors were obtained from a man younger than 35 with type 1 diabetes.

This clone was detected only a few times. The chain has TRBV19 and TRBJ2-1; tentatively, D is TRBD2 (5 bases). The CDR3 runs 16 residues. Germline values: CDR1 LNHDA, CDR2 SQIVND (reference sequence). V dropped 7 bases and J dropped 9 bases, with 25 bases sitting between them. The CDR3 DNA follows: TGTGCCAGTAAAGACCAAGAGGGATACGAGTTGATTGAGCAGTTCTTC. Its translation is CASKDQEGYELIEQFF.

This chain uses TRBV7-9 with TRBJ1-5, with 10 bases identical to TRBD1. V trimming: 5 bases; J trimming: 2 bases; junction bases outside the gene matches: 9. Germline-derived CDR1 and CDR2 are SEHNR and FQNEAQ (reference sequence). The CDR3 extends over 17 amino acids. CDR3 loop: CASSAAGQGSGNQPQHF. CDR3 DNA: TGTGCCAGCAGCGCAGCGGGACAGGGGTCGGGCAATCAGCCCCAGCATTTT.

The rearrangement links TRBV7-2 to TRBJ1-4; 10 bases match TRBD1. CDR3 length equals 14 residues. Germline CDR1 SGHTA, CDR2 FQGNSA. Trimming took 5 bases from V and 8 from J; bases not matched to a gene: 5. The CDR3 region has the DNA TGTGCCAGCAGCGACGACAGGGGGCGAGAAAAACTGTTTTTT. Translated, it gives CASSDDRGREKLFF.

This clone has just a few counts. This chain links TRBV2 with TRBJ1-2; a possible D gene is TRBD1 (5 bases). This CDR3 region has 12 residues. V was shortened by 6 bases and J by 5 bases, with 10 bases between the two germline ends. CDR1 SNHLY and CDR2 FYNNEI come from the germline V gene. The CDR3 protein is CASRRGRYGYTF. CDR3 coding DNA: TGTGCCAGCAGGCGGGGACGGTATGGCTACACCTTC.

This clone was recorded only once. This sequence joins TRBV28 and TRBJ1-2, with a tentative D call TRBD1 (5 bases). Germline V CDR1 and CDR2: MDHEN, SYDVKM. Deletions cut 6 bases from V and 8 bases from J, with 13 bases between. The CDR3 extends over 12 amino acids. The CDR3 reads CASRGQGGGYTF. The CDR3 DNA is TGTGCCAGCAGGGGGCAGGGCGGAGGCTACACCTTC.

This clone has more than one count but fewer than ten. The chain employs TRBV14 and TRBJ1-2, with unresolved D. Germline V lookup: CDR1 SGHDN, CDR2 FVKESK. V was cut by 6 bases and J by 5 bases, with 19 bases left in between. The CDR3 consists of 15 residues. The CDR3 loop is CASSPLVRLSYGYTF. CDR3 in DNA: TGTGCCAGCAGTCCCCTCGTGCGGCTATCGTATGGCTACACCTTC.

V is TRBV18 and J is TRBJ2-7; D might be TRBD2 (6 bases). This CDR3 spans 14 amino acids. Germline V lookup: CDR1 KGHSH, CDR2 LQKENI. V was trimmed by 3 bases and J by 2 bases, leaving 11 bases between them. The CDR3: CASSPGTAPYEQYF. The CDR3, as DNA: TGTGCCAGCTCACCTGGGACTGCACCCTACGAGCAGTACTTC. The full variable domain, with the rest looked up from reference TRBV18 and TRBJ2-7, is NAGVMQNPRHLVRRRGQEARLRCSPMKGHSHVYWYRQLPEEGLKFMVYLQKENIIDESGMPKERFSAEFPKEGPSILRIQQVVRGDSAAYFCASSPGTAPYEQYFGPGTRLTVT.

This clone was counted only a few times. The CDR3 loop is CASSLFTRGVYEQYF. In nucleotides, the CDR3 is TGTGCCAGCAGCTTATTTACGCGGGGCGTTTACGAGCAGTACTTC. This chain links TRBV7-9 with TRBJ2-7; TRBD2 might be the D (6 bases). CDR3 size: 15 residues. The germline V gene encodes CDR1 SEHNR and CDR2 FQNEAQ (reference sequence). The V gene lost 2 bases and the J gene lost 4 bases, with 15 bases spanning the gap.

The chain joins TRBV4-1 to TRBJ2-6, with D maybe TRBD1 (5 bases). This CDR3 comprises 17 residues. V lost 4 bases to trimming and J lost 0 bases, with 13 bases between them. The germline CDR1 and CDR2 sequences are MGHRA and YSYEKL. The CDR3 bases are TGCGCCAGCAGCCCCTTGAATGGGGCCTCTGGGGCCAACGTCCTGACTTTC. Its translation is CASSPLNGASGANVLTF.

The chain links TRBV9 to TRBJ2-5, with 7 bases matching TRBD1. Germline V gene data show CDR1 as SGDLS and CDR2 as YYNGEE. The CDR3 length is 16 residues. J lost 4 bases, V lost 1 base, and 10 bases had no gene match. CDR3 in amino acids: CASSVTQGERGETQYF. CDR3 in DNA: TGTGCCAGCAGCGTAACCCAGGGGGAAAGGGGAGAGACCCAGTACTTC.

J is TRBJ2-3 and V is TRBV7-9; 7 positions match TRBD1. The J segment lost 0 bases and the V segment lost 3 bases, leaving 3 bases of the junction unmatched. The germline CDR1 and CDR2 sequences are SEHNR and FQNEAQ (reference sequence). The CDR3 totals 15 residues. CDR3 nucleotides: TGTGCCAGCAGCTTGAGGGGGCAGAGCACAGATACGCAGTATTTT. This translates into CASSLRGQSTDTQYF.

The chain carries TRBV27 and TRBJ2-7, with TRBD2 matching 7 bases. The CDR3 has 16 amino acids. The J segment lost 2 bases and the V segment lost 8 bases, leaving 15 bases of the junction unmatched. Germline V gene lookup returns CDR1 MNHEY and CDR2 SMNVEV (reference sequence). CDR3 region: CASSLGIGRTTYEQYF. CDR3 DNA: TGTGCCAGCTCCTTGGGGATCGGGAGGACCACCTACGAGCAGTACTTC.

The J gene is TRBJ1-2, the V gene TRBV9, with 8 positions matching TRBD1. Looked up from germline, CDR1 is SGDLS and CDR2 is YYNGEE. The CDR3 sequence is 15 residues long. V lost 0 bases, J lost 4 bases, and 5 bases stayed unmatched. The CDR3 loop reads CASSVGRTGTYGYTF. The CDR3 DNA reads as TGTGCCAGCAGCGTAGGCCGGACAGGGACCTATGGCTACACCTTC.

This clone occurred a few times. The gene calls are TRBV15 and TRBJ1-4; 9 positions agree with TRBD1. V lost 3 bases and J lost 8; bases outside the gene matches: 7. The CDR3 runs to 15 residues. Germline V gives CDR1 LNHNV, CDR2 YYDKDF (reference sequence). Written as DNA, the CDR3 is TGTGCCACCAGCAGGACGGACAGGGGTCACGAAAAACTGTTTTTT. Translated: CATSRTDRGHEKLFF.

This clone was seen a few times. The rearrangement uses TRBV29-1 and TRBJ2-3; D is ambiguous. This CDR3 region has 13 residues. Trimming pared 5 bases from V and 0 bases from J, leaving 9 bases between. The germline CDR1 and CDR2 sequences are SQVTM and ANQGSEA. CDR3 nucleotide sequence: TGCAGCGTTCGACAACCTAGCACAGATACGCAGTATTTT. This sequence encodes CSVRQPSTDTQYF.

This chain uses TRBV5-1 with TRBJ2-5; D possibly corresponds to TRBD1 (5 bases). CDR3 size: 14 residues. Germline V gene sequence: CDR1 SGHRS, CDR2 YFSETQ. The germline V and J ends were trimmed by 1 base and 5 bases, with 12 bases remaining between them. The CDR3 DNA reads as TGCGCCAGCAGCTTGTCCAGGGTTGAGGAGACCCAGTACTTC. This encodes CASSLSRVEETQYF.

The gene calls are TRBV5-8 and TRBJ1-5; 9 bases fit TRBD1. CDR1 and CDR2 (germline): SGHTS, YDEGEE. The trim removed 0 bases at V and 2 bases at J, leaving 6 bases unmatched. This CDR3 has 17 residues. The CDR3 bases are TGTGCCAGCAGCTTGGACAGGGGGCGGAGTGGCAATCAGCCCCAGCATTTT. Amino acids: CASSLDRGRSGNQPQHF. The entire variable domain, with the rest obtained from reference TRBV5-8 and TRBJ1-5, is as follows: EAGVTQSPTHLIKTRGQQATLRCSPISGHTSVYWYQQALGLGLQFLLWYDEGEERNRGNFPPRFSGRQFPNYSSELNVNALELEDSALYLCASSLDRGRSGNQPQHFGDGTRLSIL.

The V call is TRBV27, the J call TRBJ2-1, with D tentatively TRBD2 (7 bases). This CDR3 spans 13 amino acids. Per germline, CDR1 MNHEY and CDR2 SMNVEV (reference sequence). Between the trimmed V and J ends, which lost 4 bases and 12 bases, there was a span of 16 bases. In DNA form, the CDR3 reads TGTGCCAGCAGTTCAACGGGGGGCCTGGGGCAGTTCTTC. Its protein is CASSSTGGLGQFF.

The CDR3: CASSPAYEQYF. The CDR3 nucleotides read TGTGCCAGCAGCCCCGCCTACGAGCAGTACTTC. The rearrangement links TRBV7-8 to TRBJ2-7, with D uncertain. The germline gives CDR1 SGHVS, CDR2 FQNEAQ. This CDR3 is built from 11 residues. V lost 5 bases, J lost 2 bases, and 4 bases lay in between.

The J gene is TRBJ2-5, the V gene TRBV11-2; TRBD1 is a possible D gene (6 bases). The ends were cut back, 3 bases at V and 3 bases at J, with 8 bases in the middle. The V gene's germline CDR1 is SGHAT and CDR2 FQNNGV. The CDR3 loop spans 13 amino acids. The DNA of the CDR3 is TGTGCCAGCAGCTTCCGACAGGAAGAGACCCAGTACTTC. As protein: CASSFRQEETQYF.

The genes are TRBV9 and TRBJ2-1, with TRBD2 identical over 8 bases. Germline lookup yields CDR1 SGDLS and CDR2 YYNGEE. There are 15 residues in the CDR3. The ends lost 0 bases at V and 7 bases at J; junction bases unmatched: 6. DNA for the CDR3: TGTGCCAGCAGCGTAGCGGGAGGGCCGGAGAATGAGCAGTTCTTC. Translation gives CASSVAGGPENEQFF.

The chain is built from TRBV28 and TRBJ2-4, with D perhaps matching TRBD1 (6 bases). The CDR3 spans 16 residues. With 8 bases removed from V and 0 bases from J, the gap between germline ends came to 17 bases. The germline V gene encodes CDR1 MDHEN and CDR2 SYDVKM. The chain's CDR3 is CASQKGGGEAKNIQYF. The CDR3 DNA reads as TGTGCCAGCCAGAAAGGGGGTGGGGAAGCCAAAAACATTCAGTACTTC. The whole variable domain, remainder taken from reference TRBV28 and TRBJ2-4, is DVKVTQSSRYLVKRTGEKVFLECVQDMDHENMFWYRQDPGLGLRLIYFSYDVKMKEKGDIPEGYSVSREKKERFSLILESASTNQTSMYLCASQKGGGEAKNIQYFGAGTRLSVL.

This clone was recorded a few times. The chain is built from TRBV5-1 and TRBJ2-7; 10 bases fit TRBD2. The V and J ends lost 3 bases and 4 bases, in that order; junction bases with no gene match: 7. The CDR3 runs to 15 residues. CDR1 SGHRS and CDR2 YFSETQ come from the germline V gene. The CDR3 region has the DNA TGCGCCAGCAGCTGGGCGAGCGGGAGGGATTACGAGCAGTACTTC. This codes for CASSWASGRDYEQYF.

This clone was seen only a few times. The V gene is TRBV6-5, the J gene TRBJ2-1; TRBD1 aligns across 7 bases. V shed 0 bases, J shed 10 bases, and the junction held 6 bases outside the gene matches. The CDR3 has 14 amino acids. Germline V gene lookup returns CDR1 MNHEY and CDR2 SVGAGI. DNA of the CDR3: TGTGCCAGCAGTTACTCGTACAGGGGCGGCGAGCAGTTCTTC. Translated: CASSYSYRGGEQFF.

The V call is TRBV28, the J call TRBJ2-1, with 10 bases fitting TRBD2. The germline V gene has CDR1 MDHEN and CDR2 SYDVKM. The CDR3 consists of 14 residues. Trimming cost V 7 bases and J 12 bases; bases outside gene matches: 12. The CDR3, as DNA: TGTGCCAGCACGCCGGGACTAGCGTCAGTAGGGCAGTTCTTC. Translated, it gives CASTPGLASVGQFF.

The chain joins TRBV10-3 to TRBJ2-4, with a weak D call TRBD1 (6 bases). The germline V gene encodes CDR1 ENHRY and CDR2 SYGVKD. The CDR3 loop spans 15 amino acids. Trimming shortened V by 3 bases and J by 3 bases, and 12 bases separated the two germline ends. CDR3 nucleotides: TGTGCCATCAGTGATCAGGGGAAGAACAAAAACATTCAGTACTTC. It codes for CAISDQGKNKNIQYF.

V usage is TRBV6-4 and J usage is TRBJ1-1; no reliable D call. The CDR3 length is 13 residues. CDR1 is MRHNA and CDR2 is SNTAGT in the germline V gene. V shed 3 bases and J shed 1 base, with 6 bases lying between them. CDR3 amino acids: CASSEEGNTEAFF. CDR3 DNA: TGTGCCAGCAGTGAAGAGGGGAACACTGAAGCTTTCTTT.

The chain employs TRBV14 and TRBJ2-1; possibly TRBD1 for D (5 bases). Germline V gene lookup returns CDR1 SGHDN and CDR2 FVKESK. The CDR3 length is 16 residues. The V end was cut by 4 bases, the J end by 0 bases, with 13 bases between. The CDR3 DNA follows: TGTGCCAGCAGCCTGGGGATGGGGCGCTCCTACAATGAGCAGTTCTTC. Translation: CASSLGMGRSYNEQFF. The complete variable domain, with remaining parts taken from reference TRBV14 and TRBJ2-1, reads EAGVTQFPSHSVIEKGQTVTLRCDPISGHDNLYWYRRVMGKEIKFLLHFVKESKQDESGMPNNRFLAERTGGTYSTLKVQPAELEDSGVYFCASSLGMGRSYNEQFFGPGTRLTVL.

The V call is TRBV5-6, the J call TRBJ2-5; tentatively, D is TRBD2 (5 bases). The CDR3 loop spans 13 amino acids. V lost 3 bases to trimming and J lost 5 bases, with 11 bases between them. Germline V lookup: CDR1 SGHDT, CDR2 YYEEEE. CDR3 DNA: TGTGCCAGCAGCTGGAGGAGCCTGGAGACCCAGTACTTC. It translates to CASSWRSLETQYF.

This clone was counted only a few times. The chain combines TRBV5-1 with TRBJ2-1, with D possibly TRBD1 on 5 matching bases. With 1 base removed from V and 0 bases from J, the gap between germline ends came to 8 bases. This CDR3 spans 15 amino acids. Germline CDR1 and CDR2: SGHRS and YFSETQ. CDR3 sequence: CASSLSQGSYNEQFF. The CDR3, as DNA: TGCGCCAGCAGCTTGTCCCAGGGCTCCTACAATGAGCAGTTCTTC. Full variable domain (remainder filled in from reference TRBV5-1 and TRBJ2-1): KAGVTQTPRYLIKTRGQQVTLSCSPISGHRSVSWYQQTPGQGLQFLFEYFSETQRNKGNFPGRFSGRQFSNSRSEMNVSTLELGDSALYLCASSLSQGSYNEQFFGPGTRLTVL.

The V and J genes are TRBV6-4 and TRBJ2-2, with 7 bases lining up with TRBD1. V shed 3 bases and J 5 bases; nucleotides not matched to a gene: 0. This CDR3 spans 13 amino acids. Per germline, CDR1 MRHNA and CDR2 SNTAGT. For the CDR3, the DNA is TGTGCCAGCAGTGAACAGGGGACCGGGGAGCTGTTTTTT. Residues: CASSEQGTGELFF.

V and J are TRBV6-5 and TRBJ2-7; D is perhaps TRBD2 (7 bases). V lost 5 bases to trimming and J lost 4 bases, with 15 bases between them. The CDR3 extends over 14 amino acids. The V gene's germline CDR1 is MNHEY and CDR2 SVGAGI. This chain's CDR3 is CASSTRGGSYEQYF. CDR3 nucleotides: TGTGCCAGCAGTACCCGCGGGGGCAGTTACGAGCAGTACTTC.